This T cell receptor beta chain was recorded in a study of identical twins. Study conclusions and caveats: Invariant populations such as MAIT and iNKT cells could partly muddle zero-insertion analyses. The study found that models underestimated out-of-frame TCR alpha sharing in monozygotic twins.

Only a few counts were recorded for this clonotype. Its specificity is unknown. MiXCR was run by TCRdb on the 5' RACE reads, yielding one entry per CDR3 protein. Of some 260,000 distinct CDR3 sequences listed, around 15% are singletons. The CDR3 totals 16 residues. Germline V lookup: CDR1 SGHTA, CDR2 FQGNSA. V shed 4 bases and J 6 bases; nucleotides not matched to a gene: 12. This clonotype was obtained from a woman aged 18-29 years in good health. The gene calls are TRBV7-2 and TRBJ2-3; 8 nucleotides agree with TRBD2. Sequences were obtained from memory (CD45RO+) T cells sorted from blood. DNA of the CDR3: TGTGCCAGCAGCTGGACTAGCCGGGTAACGGTTGATACGCAGTATTTT. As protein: CASSWTSRVTVDTQYF.